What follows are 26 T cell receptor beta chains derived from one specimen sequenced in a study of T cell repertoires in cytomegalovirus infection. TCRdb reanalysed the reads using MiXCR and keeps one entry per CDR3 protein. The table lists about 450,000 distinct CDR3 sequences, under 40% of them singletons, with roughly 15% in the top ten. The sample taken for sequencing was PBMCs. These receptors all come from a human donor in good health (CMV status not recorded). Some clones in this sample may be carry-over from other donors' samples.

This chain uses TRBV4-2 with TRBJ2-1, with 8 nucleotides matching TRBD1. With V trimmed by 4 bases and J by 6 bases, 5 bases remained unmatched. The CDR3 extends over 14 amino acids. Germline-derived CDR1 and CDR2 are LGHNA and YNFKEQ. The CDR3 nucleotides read TGTGCCAGCAGCCCCGAGGACAGGGCCAATGAGCAGTTCTTC. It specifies CASSPEDRANEQFF.

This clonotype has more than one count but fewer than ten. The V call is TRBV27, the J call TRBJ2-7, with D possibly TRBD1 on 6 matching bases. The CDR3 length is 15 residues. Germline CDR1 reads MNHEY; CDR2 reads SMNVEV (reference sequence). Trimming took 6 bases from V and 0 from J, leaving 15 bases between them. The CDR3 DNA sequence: TGTGCCAGCAGCTTCAGGGGATCCAGCTCCTACGAGCAGTACTTC. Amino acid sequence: CASSFRGSSSYEQYF.

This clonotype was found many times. The CDR3 loop reads CASSYSGIQETQYF. The CDR3, as DNA: TGTGCCAGCAGTTACAGCGGTATACAAGAGACCCAGTACTTC. The chain has TRBV6-6 and TRBJ2-5; possible D gene TRBD2, 5 bases. The CDR3 is 14 amino acids. Germline lookup yields CDR1 MNHNY and CDR2 SVGAGI (reference sequence). Trimming shortened V by 2 bases and J by 2 bases, and 9 bases separated the two germline ends.

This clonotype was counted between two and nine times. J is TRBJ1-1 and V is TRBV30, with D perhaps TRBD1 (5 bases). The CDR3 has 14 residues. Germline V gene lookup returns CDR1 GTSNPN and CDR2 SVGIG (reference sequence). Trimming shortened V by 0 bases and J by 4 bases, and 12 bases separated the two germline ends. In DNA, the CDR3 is TGTGCCTGGAGTGTACGGGGGTTTGGCACTGAAGCTTTCTTT. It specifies CAWSVRGFGTEAFF.

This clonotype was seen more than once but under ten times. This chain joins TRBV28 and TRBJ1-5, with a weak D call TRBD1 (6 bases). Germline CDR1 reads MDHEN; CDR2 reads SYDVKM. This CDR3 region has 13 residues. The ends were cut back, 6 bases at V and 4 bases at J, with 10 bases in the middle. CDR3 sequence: CASREQGNQPQHF. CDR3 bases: TGTGCCAGCAGGGAACAGGGTAATCAGCCCCAGCATTTT.

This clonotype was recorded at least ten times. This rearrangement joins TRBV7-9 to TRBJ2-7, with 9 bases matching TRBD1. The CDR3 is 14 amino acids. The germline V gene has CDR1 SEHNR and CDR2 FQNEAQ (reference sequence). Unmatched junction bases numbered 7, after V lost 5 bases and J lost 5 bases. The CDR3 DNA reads TGTGCCAGCAGCCCCCAGGACAGGGGCGACGAGCAGTACTTC. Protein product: CASSPQDRGDEQYF.

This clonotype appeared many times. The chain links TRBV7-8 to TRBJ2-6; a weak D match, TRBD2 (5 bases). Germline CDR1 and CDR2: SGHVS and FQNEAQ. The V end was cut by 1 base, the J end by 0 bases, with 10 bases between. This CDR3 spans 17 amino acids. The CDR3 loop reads CASSLVGSGSGANVLTF. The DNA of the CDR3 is TGTGCCAGCAGCTTAGTGGGGAGTGGCTCTGGGGCCAACGTCCTGACTTTC. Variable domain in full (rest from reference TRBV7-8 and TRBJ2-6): GAGVSQSPRYKVAKRGQDVALRCDPISGHVSLFWYQQALGQGPEFLTYFQNEAQLDKSGLPSDRFFAERPEGSVSTLKIQRTQQEDSAVYLCASSLVGSGSGANVLTFGAGSRLTVL.

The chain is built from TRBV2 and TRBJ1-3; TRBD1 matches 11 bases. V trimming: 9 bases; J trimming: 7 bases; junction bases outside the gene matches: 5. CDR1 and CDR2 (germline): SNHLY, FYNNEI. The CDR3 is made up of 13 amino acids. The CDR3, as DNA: TGTGCCAGAGGGACAGGGGGGCGGAACACCATATATTTT. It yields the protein CARGTGGRNTIYF.

CDR3 nucleotides: TGCAGTGCTCCGGCCCGAGCGGGGGGATCTCTAGCCAAAAACATTCAGTACTTC. It encodes CSAPARAGGSLAKNIQYF. J is TRBJ2-4 and V is TRBV20-1, with 9 bases lining up with TRBD2. The germline V gene encodes CDR1 DFQATT and CDR2 SNEGSKA (reference sequence). The junction had 14 bases not matched to a gene; V was cut back by 5 bases and J by 0 bases. This CDR3 comprises 18 residues.

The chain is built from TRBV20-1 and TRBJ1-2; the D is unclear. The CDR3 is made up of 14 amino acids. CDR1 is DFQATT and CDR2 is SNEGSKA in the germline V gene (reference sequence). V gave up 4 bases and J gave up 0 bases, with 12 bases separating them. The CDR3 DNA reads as TGCAGTGCTATCCGCGAGTCAGCTAACTATGGCTACACCTTC. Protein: CSAIRESANYGYTF.

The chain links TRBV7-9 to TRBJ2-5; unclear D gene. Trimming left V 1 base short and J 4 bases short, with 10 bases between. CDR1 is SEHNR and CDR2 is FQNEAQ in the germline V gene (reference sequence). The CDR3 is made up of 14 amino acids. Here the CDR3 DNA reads TGTGCCAGCAGCTTAGACAGTGCTAGAGAGACCCAGTACTTC. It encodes CASSLDSARETQYF. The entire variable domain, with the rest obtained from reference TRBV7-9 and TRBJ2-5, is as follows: DTGVSQNPRHKITKRGQNVTFRCDPISEHNRLYWYRQTLGQGPEFLTYFQNEAQLEKSRLLSDRFSAERPKGSFSTLEIQRTEQGDSAMYLCASSLDSARETQYFGPGTRLLVL.

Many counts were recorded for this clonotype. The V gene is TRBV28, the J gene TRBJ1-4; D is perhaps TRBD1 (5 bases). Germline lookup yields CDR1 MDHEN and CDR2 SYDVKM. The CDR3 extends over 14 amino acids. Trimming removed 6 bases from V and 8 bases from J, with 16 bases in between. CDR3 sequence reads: CASRNSGLVEKLFF. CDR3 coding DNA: TGTGCCAGCAGAAATTCAGGGTTGGTAGAAAAACTGTTTTTT.

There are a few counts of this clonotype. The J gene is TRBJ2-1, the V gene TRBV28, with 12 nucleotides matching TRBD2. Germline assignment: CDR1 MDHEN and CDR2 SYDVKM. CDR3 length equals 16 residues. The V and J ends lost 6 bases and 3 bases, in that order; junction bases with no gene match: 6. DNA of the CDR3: TGTGCCAGCAGATATACTAGCGGGGGGCTCTACAATGAGCAGTTCTTC. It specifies CASRYTSGGLYNEQFF.

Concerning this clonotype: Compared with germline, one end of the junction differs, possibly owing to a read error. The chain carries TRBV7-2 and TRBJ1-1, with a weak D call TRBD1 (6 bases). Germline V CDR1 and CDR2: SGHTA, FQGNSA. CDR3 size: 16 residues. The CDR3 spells CASSRQGPPSNTEALF. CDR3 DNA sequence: TGTGCCAGCAGCCGGCAGGGGCCCCCTTCTAACACTGAAGCTTTATTT.

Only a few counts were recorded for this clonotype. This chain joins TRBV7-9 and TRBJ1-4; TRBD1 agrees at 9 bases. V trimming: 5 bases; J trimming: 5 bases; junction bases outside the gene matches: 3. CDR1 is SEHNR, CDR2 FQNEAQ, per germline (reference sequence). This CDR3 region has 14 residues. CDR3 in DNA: TGTGCCAGCAGCGCGGACAGGGGAAATGAAAAACTGTTTTTT. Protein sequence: CASSADRGNEKLFF.

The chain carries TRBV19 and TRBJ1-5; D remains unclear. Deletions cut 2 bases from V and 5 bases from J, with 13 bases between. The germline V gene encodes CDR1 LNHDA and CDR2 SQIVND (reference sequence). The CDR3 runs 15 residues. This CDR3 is CASSITEEGDQPQHF. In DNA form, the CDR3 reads TGTGCCAGTAGTATAACCGAGGAGGGCGATCAGCCCCAGCATTTT.

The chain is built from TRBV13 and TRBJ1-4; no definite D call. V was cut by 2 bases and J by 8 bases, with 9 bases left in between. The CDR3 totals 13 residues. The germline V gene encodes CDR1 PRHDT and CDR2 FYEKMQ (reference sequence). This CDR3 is CASSLQEDEKLFF. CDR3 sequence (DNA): TGTGCCAGCAGCTTACAAGAGGACGAAAAACTGTTTTTT.

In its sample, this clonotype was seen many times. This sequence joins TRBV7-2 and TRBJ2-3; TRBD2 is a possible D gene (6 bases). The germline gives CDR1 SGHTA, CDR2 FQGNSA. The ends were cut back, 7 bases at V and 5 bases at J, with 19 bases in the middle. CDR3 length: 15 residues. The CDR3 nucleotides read TGTGCCAGCATCCTCGGGACTCCTCACGTAGATACGCAGTATTTT. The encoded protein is CASILGTPHVDTQYF.

The CDR3 here is CASSLGSRPSSGYEQYF. The CDR3 DNA sequence: TGCGCCAGCAGCTTGGGGAGTAGACCCTCATCGGGCTACGAGCAGTACTTC. The chain has TRBV5-1 and TRBJ2-7; D not resolved. The CDR3 is made up of 17 amino acids. Trimming took 0 bases from V and 3 from J, leaving 19 bases between them. Germline V CDR1 and CDR2: SGHRS, YFSETQ.

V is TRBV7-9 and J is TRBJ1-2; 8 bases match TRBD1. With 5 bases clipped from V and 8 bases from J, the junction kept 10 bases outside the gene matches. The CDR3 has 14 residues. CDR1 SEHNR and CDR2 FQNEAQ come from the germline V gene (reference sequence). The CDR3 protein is CASSPWTGRDGYTF. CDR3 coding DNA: TGTGCCAGCAGCCCCTGGACAGGGAGGGACGGCTACACCTTC. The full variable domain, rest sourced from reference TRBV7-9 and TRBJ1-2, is DTGVSQNPRHKITKRGQNVTFRCDPISEHNRLYWYRQTLGQGPEFLTYFQNEAQLEKSRLLSDRFSAERPKGSFSTLEIQRTEQGDSAMYLCASSPWTGRDGYTFGSGTRLTVV.

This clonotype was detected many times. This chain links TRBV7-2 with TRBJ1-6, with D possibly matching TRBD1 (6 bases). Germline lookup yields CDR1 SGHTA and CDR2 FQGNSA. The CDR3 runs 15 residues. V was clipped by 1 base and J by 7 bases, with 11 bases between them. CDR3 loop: CASSLVGQGNSPLHF. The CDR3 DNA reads TGTGCCAGCAGCTTAGTCGGGCAGGGGAATTCACCCCTCCACTTT.

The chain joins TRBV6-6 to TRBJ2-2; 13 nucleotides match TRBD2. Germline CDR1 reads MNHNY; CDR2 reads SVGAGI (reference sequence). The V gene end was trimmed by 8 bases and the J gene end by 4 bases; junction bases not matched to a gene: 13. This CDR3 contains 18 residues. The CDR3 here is CASLTTSGGEWGTGELFF. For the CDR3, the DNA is TGTGCCAGCCTGACTACTAGCGGGGGGGAGTGGGGCACCGGGGAGCTGTTTTTT.

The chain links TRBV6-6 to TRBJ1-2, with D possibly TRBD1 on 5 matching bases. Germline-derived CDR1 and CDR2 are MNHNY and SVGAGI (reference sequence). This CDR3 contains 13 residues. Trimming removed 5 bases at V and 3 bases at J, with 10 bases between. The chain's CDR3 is CASSGAKDYGYTF. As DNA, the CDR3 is TGTGCCAGCAGTGGGGCGAAGGACTATGGCTACACCTTC.

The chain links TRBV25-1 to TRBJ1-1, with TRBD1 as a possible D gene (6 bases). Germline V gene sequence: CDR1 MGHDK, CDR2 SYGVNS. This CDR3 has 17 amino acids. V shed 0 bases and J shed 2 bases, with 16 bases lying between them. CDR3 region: CASSEYSGGPANTEAFF. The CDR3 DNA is TGTGCCAGCAGTGAATATTCGGGGGGGCCCGCAAACACTGAAGCTTTCTTT.

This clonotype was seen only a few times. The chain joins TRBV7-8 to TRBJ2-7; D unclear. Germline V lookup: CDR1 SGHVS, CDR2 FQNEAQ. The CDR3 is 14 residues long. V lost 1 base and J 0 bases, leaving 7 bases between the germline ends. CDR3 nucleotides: TGTGCCAGCAGCTTAGACTGGACCTCCTACGAGCAGTACTTC. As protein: CASSLDWTSYEQYF.

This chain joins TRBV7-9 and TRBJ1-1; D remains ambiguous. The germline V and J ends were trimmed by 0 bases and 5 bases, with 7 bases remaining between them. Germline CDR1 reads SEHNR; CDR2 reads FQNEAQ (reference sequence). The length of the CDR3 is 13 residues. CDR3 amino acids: CASSLAAWTEAFF. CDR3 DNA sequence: TGTGCCAGCAGCTTAGCGGCGTGGACTGAAGCTTTCTTT. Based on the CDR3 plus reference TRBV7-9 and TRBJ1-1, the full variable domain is DTGVSQNPRHKITKRGQNVTFRCDPISEHNRLYWYRQTLGQGPEFLTYFQNEAQLEKSRLLSDRFSAERPKGSFSTLEIQRTEQGDSAMYLCASSLAAWTEAFFGQGTRLTVV.